In this sample, the clone carrying this T cell receptor beta chain turned up a few times. Its antigen remains unidentified. The study reverse transcribed the entire isolated RNA, so it sequenced expressed TCRB transcripts. Repertoires were generated with immunoSEQ multiplex PCR, while TCRdb's copy carries only in-frame clones and drops some. The sample consists of about 120,000 clones, over 15% of them appearing once. Germline CDR1 is SGHRS and CDR2 is YFSETQ. The CDR3 is made up of 14 amino acids. The V segment lost 4 bases and the J segment 4 bases; nucleotides outside the gene matches: 7. These data belong to a study of beta chain features in type 1 diabetes. The study's findings and limits: TCRB CDR3s were moderately but significantly shorter in Type 1 diabetes patients in all four CD4+ subsets.

Sequenced: central memory CD4+ T cells from blood. V is TRBV5-1 and J is TRBJ2-7, with 8 bases that match TRBD2. The clonotype comes from a man aged 25 to 40 with type 1 diabetes. The CDR3 DNA is TGCGCCAGCAGCCCCGGACTAGCTGAGTACGAGCAGTACTTC. Protein sequence: CASSPGLAEYEQYF.